This TCR beta chain stems from a study of T-cell memory formation after mild COVID-19. The germline V and J ends were trimmed by 0 bases and 2 bases, with 11 bases remaining between them. Germline CDR1 and CDR2: MNHEY and SVGAGI. The CDR3 totals 16 residues. Study results and caveats: A balance of CD4 and CD8 characterized clones contracting day 15 to 85, whereas later expanders leaned CD4+.

TCRdb used MiXCR to reprocess the 5' RACE reads, holding one entry per CDR3 protein. The profile covers 550,000 to 600,000 distinct CDR3 sequences, with less than 25% appearing a single time and around 9.2% taken by the ten largest. This clonotype was recorded a few times. What it recognizes is unknown. The chain uses TRBV6-5 and TRBJ1-3; a possible D gene is TRBD1 (5 bases). The clonotype originates from an adult woman who had mild COVID-19 (a few samples of this study predate the infection). Cell type and time point are not known. The specimen sequenced was PBMCs or a T cell subset sorted from them (not recorded which). DNA for the CDR3: TGTGCCAGCAGTTACTCGCGACCAGGGACTGGAAACACCATATATTTT. It codes for CASSYSRPGTGNTIYF.